These 16 T cell receptor beta chains were all obtained from the same sample, sequenced in a study of T-cell reconstitution after alpha-beta-depleted transplantation in children. A library of TCRbeta sequences, prepared with unique molecular identifiers, was generated. Each CDR3 protein is one row after TCRdb ran MiXCR on the PCR reads. The repertoire holds 400,000 to 500,000 distinct CDR3 sequences, with 11% as singletons. The sequencing here drew on PBMCs from the stem cell graft donor, taken from the stem cell graft. These TCRs come from a human donor who donated a stem cell graft to a child with acute myeloid leukemia.

The J gene is TRBJ1-5, the V gene TRBV6-4; weak D call: TRBD1 (5 bases). Germline loops: CDR1 MRHNA, CDR2 SNTAGT. The CDR3 spans 16 residues. V was shortened by 3 bases and J by 2 bases, with 14 bases between the two germline ends. As DNA, the CDR3 is TGTGCCAGCAGTGATCGAGGGGCGGGAGGCAATCAGCCCCAGCATTTT. It encodes CASSDRGAGGNQPQHF.

The J gene is TRBJ2-3, the V gene TRBV5-4; D might be TRBD1 (7 bases). With 4 bases removed from V and 3 bases from J, the gap between germline ends came to 15 bases. Germline CDR1 is SGHNT and CDR2 is YYREEE (reference sequence). The CDR3 has 15 residues. Written as DNA, the CDR3 is TGTGCCAGCAGCACGGGGGAACAGGGGACAGATACGCAGTATTTT. As protein: CASSTGEQGTDTQYF.

CDR3 loop: CASSSRKGTGNTF. As DNA, the CDR3 is TGTGCCAGCAGCTCCAGAAAAGGGACAGGGAACACCTTC. The chain is built from TRBV7-2 and TRBJ1-2; 9 positions match TRBD1. The CDR3 spans 13 residues. CDR1 is SGHTA, CDR2 FQGNSA, per germline. J was trimmed by 12 bases and V by 4 bases; bases with no gene match: 9.

As DNA, the CDR3 is TGTGCCAGCAGTCGGGAATTCGGGGGAGCGAACACCGGGGAGCTGTTTTTT. Its translation: CASSREFGGANTGELFF. The chain uses TRBV12-3 or TRBV12-4 and TRBJ2-2, with a tentative D call TRBD2 (6 bases). This CDR3 has 17 residues. Trimming shortened V by 5 bases and J by 0 bases, and 16 bases separated the two germline ends.

The V gene is TRBV29-1, the J gene TRBJ2-7; D perhaps matches TRBD1 (5 bases). Trimming cost V 4 bases and J 3 bases, with 10 bases left between them. This CDR3 contains 12 residues. The germline V gene encodes CDR1 SQVTM and CDR2 ANQGSEA. The CDR3 protein is CSVALQGYEQYF. For the CDR3, the DNA is TGCAGCGTTGCGTTGCAGGGCTACGAGCAGTACTTC.

The rearrangement links TRBV7-2 to TRBJ2-3; D gene unclear. Per germline, CDR1 SGHTA and CDR2 FQGNSA. This CDR3 comprises 15 residues. V was pared by 6 bases and J by 1 base, with 14 bases between. The CDR3 bases are TGTGCCAGCAGACCCGGACCCGGAGGCACAGATACGCAGTATTTT. The encoded protein is CASRPGPGGTDTQYF.

This clonotype was seen only a few times. This rearrangement joins TRBV10-2 to TRBJ2-5; TRBD2 agrees at 13 bases. Germline values: CDR1 WSHSY, CDR2 SAAADI. The CDR3 totals 16 residues. V shed 8 bases, J shed 3 bases, and the junction held 9 bases outside the gene matches. CDR3 protein: CASGHSGTSGEETQYF. In DNA, the CDR3 is TGCGCCAGCGGACATTCCGGGACTAGCGGGGAAGAGACCCAGTACTTC.

A note on this clonotype: An end of the junction does not agree with germline; a read error may underlie this. This rearrangement joins TRBV27 to TRBJ2-1; maybe TRBD1 (5 bases). This CDR3 spans 14 amino acids. Germline CDR1 is MNHEY and CDR2 is SMNVEV (reference sequence). The CDR3 bases are TGTGCCAGCACTCAGGGCGGCTCCTACAATGACCAGTTCTTC. Translating gives CASTQGGSYNDQFF.

The chain couples TRBV19 to TRBJ2-1; TRBD1 aligns across 11 bases. The CDR3 covers 13 residues. J gave up 7 bases and V 7 bases, and 3 bases lay outside the gene matches. In germline, CDR1 is LNHDA, CDR2 SQIVND (reference sequence). CDR3 DNA: TGTGCCAGTAAGGACAGGGGGCGGAATGAGCAGTTCTTC. It is translated as CASKDRGRNEQFF.

This clonotype turned up a few times. The chain carries TRBV5-1 and TRBJ2-7; 11 bases are shared with TRBD2. J lost 5 bases, V lost 4 bases, and 5 bases had no gene match. The germline V gene encodes CDR1 SGHRS and CDR2 YFSETQ. This CDR3 has 14 amino acids. The CDR3 is CASSPTSGVHEQYF. DNA for the CDR3: TGCGCCAGCAGCCCGACTAGCGGGGTCCACGAGCAGTACTTC.

A few counts support this clonotype. J is TRBJ2-7 and V is TRBV7-2; tentatively, D is TRBD1 (5 bases). The germline CDR1 and CDR2 sequences are SGHTA and FQGNSA. The CDR3 extends over 15 amino acids. Trimming stripped 1 base from V and 3 bases from J, with 13 bases between. CDR3: CASSLGQGSLYEQYF. The CDR3 coding sequence is TGTGCCAGCAGCTTAGGCCAGGGCTCCCTCTACGAGCAGTACTTC.

The chain employs TRBV24-1 and TRBJ2-2; D gene unclear. The CDR3 has 14 amino acids. Germline V lookup: CDR1 KGHDR, CDR2 SFDVKD. Trimming cost V 4 bases and J 6 bases, with 11 bases left between them. CDR3 coding DNA: TGTGCCACCAGTGACCGGGCCTCCCCCGGGGAGCTGTTTTTT. The encoded protein is CATSDRASPGELFF.

The gene calls are TRBV25-1 and TRBJ2-2; no reliable D call. Trimming took 3 bases from V and 8 from J, leaving 7 bases between them. There are 12 residues in the CDR3. Germline V gives CDR1 MGHDK, CDR2 SYGVNS. The CDR3 bases are TGTGCCAGCAGTGACCGAGCTGGGGAGCTGTTTTTT. Its protein product is CASSDRAGELFF.

This clonotype was recorded a few times. A read error may produce the germline difference seen at one junction end. The CDR3 protein is CAISELNGRPLF. In DNA form, the CDR3 reads TGTGCCATCAGTGAGTTGAATGGGAGGCCCCTCTTC. The chain joins TRBV10-3 to TRBJ2-7, with D maybe TRBD2 (6 bases). There are 12 residues in the CDR3. Germline CDR1 ENHRY, CDR2 SYGVKD.

The chain uses TRBV11-2 and TRBJ2-1; 7 bases align to TRBD1. Germline CDR1 SGHAT, CDR2 FQNNGV. Trimming cost V 3 bases and J 6 bases; bases outside gene matches: 11. CDR3 size: 16 residues. CDR3 in DNA: TGTGCCAGCAGCTTGAGGGGTGACAGGGTGGTCAATGAGCAGTTCTTC. Translating it yields CASSLRGDRVVNEQFF. Complete variable domain (other parts from reference TRBV11-2 and TRBJ2-1): EAGVAQSPRYKIIEKRQSVAFWCNPISGHATLYWYQQILGQGPKLLIQFQNNGVVDDSQLPKDRFSAERLKGVDSTLKIQPAKLEDSAVYLCASSLRGDRVVNEQFFGPGTRLTVL.

The genes are TRBV7-6 and TRBJ2-2; TRBD2 matches at 10 bases. The J segment lost 0 bases and the V segment lost 2 bases, leaving 3 bases of the junction unmatched. Germline V gives CDR1 SGHVS, CDR2 FNYEAQ. The CDR3 loop spans 17 amino acids. Here the CDR3 reads CASSLILAGTNTGELFF. The DNA of the CDR3 is TGTGCCAGCAGCTTAATACTAGCGGGGACGAACACCGGGGAGCTGTTTTTT.